This T cell receptor beta chain derives from a study of CD8 T cells in Susac syndrome. Study findings and constraints: It was acknowledged in the study that its TCR sequencing and HLA analysis involved a relatively small number of individuals.

This clonotype occurred once. As yet, its antigen is unknown. Germline lookup yields CDR1 SGDLS and CDR2 YYNGEE. The CDR3 is 16 amino acids. The junction had 11 bases not matched to a gene; V was cut back by 3 bases and J by 3 bases. Roughly 0.5 to 1 ug RNA was reverse transcribed with random hexamers. It was immunoSEQ multiplex PCR that amplified TCR beta CDR3 across 54 Vbeta and 13 Jbeta. TCRdb analysed the immunoSEQ multiplex PCR reads with MiXCR anew, one entry per CDR3 protein. The sample lists under 95,000 distinct CDR3 sequences, just under 95% occurring once. The sample consisted of CD4+ T cells from PBMCs. The chain employs TRBV9 and TRBJ1-2; 7 nucleotides match TRBD1. The TCR originated in a human donor with Susac syndrome. CDR3 sequence: CASSETPWTGDYGYTF. The CDR3 bases are TGTGCCAGCAGCGAGACGCCGTGGACAGGAGACTATGGCTACACCTTC.